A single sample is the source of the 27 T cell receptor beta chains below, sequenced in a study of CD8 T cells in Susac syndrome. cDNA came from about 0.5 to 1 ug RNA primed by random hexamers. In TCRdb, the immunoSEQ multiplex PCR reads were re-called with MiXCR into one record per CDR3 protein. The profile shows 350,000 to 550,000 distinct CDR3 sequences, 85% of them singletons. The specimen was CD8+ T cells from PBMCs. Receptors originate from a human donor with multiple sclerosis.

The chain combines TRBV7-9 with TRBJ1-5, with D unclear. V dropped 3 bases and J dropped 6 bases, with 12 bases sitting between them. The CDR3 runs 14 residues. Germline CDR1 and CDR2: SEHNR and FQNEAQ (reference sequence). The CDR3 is CASSFTGFGQPQHF. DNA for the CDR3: TGTGCCAGCAGCTTTACTGGGTTCGGTCAGCCCCAGCATTTT.

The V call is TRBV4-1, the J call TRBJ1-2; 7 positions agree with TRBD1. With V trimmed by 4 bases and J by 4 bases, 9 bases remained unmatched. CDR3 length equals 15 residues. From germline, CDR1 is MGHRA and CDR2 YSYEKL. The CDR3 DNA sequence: TGCGCCAGCAGCCGGACCGAGACAGGGAGCTATGGCTACACCTTC. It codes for CASSRTETGSYGYTF.

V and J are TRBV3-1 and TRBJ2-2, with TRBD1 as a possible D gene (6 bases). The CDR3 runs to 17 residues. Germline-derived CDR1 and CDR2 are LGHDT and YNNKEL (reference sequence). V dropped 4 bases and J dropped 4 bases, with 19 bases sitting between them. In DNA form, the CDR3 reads TGTGCCAGCAGCCCCTGGGGCCGGCAGGGGAGCACCGGGGAGCTGTTTTTT. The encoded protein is CASSPWGRQGSTGELFF.

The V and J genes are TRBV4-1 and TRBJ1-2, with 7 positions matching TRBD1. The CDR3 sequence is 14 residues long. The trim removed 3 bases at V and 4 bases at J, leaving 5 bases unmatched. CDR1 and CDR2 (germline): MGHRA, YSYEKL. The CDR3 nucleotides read TGCGCCAGCAGCCAGGAGACAGGGATCTATGGCTACACCTTC. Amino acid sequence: CASSQETGIYGYTF.

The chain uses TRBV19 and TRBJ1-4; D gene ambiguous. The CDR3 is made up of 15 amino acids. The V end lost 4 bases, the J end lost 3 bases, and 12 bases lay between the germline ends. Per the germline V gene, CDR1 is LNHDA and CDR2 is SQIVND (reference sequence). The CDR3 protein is CASSTYSSANEKLFF. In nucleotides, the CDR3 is TGTGCCAGTAGTACATACTCGTCGGCTAATGAAAAACTGTTTTTT.

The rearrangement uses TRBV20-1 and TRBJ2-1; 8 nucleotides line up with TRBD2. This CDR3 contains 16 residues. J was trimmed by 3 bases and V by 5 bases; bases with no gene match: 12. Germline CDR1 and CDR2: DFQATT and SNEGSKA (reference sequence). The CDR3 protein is CSAQTGREDSYNEQFF. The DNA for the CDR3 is TGCAGTGCTCAAACTGGGCGGGAGGACAGCTACAATGAGCAGTTCTTC.

CDR3 sequence reads: CAWDAGGPLEQYF. The CDR3 DNA is TGTGCCTGGGATGCAGGGGGCCCCCTCGAGCAGTACTTC. This chain connects TRBV30 to TRBJ2-7; the match to TRBD1 covers 8 bases. V dropped 5 bases and J dropped 6; count of bases not matched to a gene: 9. Germline V gene data show CDR1 as GTSNPN and CDR2 as SVGIG (reference sequence). This CDR3 has 13 residues.

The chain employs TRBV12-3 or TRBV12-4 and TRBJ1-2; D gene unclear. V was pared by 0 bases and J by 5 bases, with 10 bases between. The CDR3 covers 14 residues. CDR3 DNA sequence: TGTGCCAGCAGTTTAGCGGGTGTGTGGTATGGCTACACCTTC. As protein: CASSLAGVWYGYTF.

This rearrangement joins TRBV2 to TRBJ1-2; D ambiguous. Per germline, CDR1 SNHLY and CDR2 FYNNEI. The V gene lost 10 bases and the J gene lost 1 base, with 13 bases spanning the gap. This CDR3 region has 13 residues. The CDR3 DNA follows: TGTGCCACCAATGGCGGAGTTAACTATGGCTACACCTTC. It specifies CATNGGVNYGYTF.

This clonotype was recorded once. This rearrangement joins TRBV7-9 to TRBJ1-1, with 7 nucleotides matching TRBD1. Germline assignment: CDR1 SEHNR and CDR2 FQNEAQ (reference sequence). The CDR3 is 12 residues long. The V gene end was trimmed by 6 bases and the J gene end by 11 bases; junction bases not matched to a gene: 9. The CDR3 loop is CASSLDRADAFF. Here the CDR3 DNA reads TGTGCCAGCAGTCTTGACAGGGCGGATGCTTTCTTT.

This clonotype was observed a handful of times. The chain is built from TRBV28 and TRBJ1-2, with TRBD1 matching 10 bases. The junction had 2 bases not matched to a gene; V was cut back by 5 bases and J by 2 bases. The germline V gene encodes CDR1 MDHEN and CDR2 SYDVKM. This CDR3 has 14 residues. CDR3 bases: TGTGCCAGCAGTCTGGACAGGGGGAACTATGGCTACACCTTC. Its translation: CASSLDRGNYGYTF.

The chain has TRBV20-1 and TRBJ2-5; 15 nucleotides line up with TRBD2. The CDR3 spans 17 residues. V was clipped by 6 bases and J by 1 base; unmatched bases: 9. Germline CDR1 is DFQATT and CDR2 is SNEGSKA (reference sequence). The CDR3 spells CSAGLAGGPNPQETQYF. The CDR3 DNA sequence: TGCAGTGCCGGACTAGCGGGGGGGCCAAATCCCCAAGAGACCCAGTACTTC.

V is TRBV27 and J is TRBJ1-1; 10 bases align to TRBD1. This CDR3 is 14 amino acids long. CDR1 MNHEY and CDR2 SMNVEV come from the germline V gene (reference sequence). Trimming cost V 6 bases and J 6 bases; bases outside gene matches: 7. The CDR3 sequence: CASRGDRGGPEAFF. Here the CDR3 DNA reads TGTGCCAGCAGGGGGGACAGGGGAGGACCTGAAGCTTTCTTT.

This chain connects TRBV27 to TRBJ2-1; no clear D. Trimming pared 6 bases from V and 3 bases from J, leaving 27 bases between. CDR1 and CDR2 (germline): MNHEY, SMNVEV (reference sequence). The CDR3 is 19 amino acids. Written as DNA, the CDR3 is TGTGCCAGCAGCTTCCGCGGACGTAGCACCCCGGAGAGCTACAATGAGCAGTTCTTC. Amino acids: CASSFRGRSTPESYNEQFF.

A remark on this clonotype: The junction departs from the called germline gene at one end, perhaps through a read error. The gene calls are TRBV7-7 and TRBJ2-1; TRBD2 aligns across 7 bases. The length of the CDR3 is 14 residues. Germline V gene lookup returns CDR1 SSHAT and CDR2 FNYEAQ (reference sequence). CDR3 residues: CASSLAAGVSEQFF. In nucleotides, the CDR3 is TGTGCTAGCAGCTTAGCGGCGGGAGTTAGTGAGCAGTTCTTC.

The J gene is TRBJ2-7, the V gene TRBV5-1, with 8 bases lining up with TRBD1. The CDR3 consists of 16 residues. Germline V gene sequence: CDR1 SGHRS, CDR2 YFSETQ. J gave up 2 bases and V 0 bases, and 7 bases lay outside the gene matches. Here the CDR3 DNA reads TGCGCCAGCAGCTTGGCGCGGACAGGGTCCGCCTACGAGCAGTACTTC. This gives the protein CASSLARTGSAYEQYF.

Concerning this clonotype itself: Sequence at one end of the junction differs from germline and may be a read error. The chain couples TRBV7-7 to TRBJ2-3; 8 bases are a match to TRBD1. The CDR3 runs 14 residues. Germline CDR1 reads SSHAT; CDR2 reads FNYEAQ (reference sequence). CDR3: CASSQLPGGDTQYF. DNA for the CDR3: TGTGCTAGCAGCCAACTACCAGGGGGCGATACGCAGTATTTT. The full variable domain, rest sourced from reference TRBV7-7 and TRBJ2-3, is GAGVSQSPRYKVTKRGQDVTLRCDPISSHATLYWYQQALGQGPEFLTYFNYEAQPDKSGLPSDRFSAERPEGSISTLTIQRTEQRDSAMYRCASSQLPGGDTQYFGPGTRLTVL.

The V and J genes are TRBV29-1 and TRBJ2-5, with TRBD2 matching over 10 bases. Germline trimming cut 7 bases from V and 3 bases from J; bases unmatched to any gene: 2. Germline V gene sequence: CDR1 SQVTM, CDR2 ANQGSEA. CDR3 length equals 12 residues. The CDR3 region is CSAAGGKETQYF. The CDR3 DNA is TGCAGCGCAGCGGGAGGGAAAGAGACCCAGTACTTC.

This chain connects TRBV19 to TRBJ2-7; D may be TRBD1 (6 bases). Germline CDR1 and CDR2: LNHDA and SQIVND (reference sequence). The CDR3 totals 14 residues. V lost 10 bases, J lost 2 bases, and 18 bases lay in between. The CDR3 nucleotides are TGTGCCACCTCAGGGCAGGGGTTTCCCTACGAGCAGTACTTC. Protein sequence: CATSGQGFPYEQYF.

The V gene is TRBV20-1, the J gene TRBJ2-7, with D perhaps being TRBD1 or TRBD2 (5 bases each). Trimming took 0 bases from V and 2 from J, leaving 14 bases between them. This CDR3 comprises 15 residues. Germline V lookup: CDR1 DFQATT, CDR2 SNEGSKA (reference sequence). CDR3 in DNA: TGCAGTGCTAGAGATAACGAGGGGCGCCCCTACGAGCAGTACTTC. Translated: CSARDNEGRPYEQYF.

For the CDR3, the DNA is TGCAGCGTTGTATCAGGTCGGCGGACGTACAATGAGCAGTTCTTC. It codes for CSVVSGRRTYNEQFF. The chain carries TRBV29-1 and TRBJ2-1; D is unclear. Per the germline V gene, CDR1 is SQVTM and CDR2 is ANQGSEA. CDR3 length: 15 amino acids. Between the trimmed V and J ends, which lost 4 bases and 4 bases, there was a span of 17 bases.

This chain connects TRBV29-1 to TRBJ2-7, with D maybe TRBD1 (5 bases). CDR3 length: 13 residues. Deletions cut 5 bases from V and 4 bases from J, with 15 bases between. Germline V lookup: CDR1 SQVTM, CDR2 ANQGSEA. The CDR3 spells CSVLTSDSYEQYF. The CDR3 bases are TGCAGCGTTCTTACCTCAGACAGTTACGAGCAGTACTTC.

Here the CDR3 reads CASSHAGTQYF. The CDR3 bases are TGCGCCAGCAGCCACGCGGGGACCCAGTACTTC. The J gene is TRBJ2-5, the V gene TRBV4-1, with a possible D match to TRBD2 (5 bases). CDR1 and CDR2 (germline): MGHRA, YSYEKL. Trimming took off 3 bases at V and 7 bases at J, with 6 bases between the two ends. CDR3 length: 11 residues.

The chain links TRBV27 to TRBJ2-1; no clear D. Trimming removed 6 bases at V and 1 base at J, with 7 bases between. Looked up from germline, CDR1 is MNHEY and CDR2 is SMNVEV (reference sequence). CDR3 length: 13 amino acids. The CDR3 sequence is CASSKGSYNEQFF. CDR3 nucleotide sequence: TGTGCCAGCAGCAAAGGGTCCTACAATGAGCAGTTCTTC.

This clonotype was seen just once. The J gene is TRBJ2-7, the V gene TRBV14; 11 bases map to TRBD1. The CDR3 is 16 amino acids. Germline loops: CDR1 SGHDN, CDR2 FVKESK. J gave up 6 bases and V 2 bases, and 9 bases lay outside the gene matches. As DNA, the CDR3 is TGTGCCAGCAGCCAAATGCCGGGACAGGGGGTGACCGAGCAGTACTTC. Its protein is CASSQMPGQGVTEQYF.

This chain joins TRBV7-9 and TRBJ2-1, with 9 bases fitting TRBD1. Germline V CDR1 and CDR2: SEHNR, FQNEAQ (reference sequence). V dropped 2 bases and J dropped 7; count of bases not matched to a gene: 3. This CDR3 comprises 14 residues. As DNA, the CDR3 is TGTGCCAGCAGCTTAACAGGGGGCAGGAATGAGCAGTTCTTC. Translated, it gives CASSLTGGRNEQFF.

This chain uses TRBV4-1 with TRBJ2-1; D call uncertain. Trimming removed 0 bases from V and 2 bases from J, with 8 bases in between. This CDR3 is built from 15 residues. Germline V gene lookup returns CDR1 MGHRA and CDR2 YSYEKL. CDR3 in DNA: TGCGCCAGCAGCCAAGATACTCAAACCTACAATGAGCAGTTCTTC. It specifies CASSQDTQTYNEQFF.